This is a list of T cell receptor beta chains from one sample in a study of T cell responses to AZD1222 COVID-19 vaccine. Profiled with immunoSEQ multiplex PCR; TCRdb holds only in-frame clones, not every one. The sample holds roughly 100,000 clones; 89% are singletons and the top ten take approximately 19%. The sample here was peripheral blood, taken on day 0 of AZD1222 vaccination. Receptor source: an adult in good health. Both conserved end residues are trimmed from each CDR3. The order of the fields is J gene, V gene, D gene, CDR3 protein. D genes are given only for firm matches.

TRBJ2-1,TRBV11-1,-,ASSFGSDYNEQF
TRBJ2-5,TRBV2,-,ASKGDLGAQY
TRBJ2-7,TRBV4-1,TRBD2,ASSQDLGGSSYEQY
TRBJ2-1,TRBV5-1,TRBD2,ASSPVPAGEIYNEQF
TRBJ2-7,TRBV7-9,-,ASSSLVIAAASPWEQY
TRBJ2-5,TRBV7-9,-,ASSHGGAGETQY
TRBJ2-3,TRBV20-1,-,SASFPSGGATTSTDTQY
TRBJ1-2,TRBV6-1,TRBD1,ASSDGQGESGYT
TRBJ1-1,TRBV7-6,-,ASSLKGVGTEAF
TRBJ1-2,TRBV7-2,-,ASSVRGAFDGYT
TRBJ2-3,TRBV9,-,ASSVVGLADTQY
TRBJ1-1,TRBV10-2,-,ASSESLLMNTEAF
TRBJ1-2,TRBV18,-,ASSPRDGNGYT
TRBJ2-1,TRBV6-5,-,ASRVAGARGEQF
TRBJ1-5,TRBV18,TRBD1,ASSPRTGDGQPQH
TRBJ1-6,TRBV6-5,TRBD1,ASSSRDRSALH
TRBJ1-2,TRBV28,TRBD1,ASSFPGRGRDYGYT
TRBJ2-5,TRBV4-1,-,ASSQDTTEGWETQY
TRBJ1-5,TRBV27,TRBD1,ASSYTGGNQPQH
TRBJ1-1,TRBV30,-,ARTRQVNTEAF
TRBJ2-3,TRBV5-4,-,ASTAFKGPYTDTQY
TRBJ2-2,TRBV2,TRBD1,ASRRGQGHPGELF
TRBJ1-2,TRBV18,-,ASSPPETAYGYT
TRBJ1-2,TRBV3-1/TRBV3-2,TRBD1,ASSQEDRGLGGYT
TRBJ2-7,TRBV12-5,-,ASGLVITGFELHEQY
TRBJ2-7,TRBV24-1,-,ATSDNTIFYEQY
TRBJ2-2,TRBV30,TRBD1,AWSAGQGWTGELF
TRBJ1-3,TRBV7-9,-,ASSLMTAGNTIY
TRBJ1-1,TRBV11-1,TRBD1,ASSSEQGRTEAF
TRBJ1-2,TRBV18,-,ASSPGATSNYGYT
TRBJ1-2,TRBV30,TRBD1,AWSVVLFGDRGLNGYT
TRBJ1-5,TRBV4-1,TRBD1,ASSPRQGSSNQPQH
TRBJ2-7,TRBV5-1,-,ASSLTSGGLTYEQY
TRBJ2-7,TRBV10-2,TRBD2,ASSHGLVGGWEQY
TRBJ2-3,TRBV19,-,ASRGTASTDTQY
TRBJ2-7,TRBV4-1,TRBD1,ASSQDGTGIYEQY
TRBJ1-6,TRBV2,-,ASSEERGSTPLH